This TCR beta chain derives from a study of T-cell reconstitution after alpha-beta-depleted transplantation in children. Study findings and constraints: Reportedly, alpha-beta T cells present about two months post-transplant originated from several hundred expanded clones of graft origin. Some patients owed their high day-60 TCRbeta diversity to surviving recipient T cells and thymic progenitors. Fresh T-cell production supplied most of the T-cell counts and diversity seen one year after transplant.

Preparation of the TCRbeta library was carried out with unique molecular identifiers. TCRdb called the PCR reads again in MiXCR, with one record for every CDR3 protein. The sample gives about 180,000 distinct CDR3 sequences, 11% of which show up once; 13% is in the top ten. Note on this clonotype: Its matching antigen is unknown.

Germline CDR1 and CDR2: GTSNPN and SVGIG (reference sequence). V lost 2 bases to trimming and J lost 7 bases, with 9 bases between them. This CDR3 region has 11 residues. The chain employs TRBV30 and TRBJ2-7; no clear D. Specimen: PBMCs, collected before TCRalphabeta/CD19-depleted stem cell transplant. This sequence originates from a boy younger than 10 with acute myeloid leukemia, due to receive a stem cell transplant. CDR3 sequence reads: CAWSLVEEQYF. The CDR3 DNA is TGTGCCTGGAGTCTGGTGGAGGAGCAGTACTTC.